This TCR beta chain derives from a study of identical twins. Regarding the study as a whole: Cord blood's abundant beta clonotypes had fewer insertions, unlike memory repertoires. Where beta out-of-frame sequences were concerned, excess twin sharing was weaker.

There are a few counts of this clonotype. Its antigen is unknown. TCRdb recomputed calls from the 5' RACE reads with MiXCR, one row per CDR3 protein. Seen here are about 240,000 distinct CDR3 sequences, approximately 11% observed once, and the top ten hold roughly 3.7%. Healthy Caucasians, and only they, were the donors. These data also formed part of another study, on yellow fever vaccine responses in identical twins.

The receptor was isolated from a woman under 30 in good health. Sequencing was done on a sample of memory (CD45RO+) T cells sorted from blood.

CDR3 in DNA: TGTGCCAGCAGCCAAGCGCACGACCGCCAGTACTTC. This sequence encodes CASSQAHDRQYF. The rearrangement links TRBV14 to TRBJ2-4; D is unresolved. Per the germline V gene, CDR1 is SGHDN and CDR2 is FVKESK. The germline V and J ends were trimmed by 1 base and 13 bases, with 11 bases remaining between them. CDR3 size: 12 residues.